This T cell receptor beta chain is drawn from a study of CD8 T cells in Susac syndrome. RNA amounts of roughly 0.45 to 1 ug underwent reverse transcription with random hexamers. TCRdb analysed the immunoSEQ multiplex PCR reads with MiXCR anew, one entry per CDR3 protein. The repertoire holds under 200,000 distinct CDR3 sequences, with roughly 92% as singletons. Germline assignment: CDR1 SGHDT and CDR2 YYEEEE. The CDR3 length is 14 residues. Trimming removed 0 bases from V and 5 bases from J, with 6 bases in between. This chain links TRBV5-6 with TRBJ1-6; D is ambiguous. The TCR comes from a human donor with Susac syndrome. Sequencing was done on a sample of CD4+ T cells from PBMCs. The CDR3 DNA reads TGTGCCAGCAGCTTGGGCCCACATAATTCACCCCTCCACTTT. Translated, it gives CASSLGPHNSPLHF.